This TCR beta chain was identified in a study of shared clonotypes between healthy human individuals. CDR3 length equals 12 residues. CDR1 is SGHVS and CDR2 is FQNEAQ in the germline V gene. Trimming removed 5 bases at V and 3 bases at J, with 8 bases between. PCR replicates from unsorted PBMC used about 290 ng DNA, and this amount was 32,000 or so T cell genomes. The sequencing of unsorted PBMC DNA took place on ten immunoSEQ deep assay plates. Produced via immunoSEQ multiplex PCR; TCRdb's table is partial and in-frame only. The data show approximately 480,000 clones, about 80% seen once. The unsorted samples took tens of millions of PBMCs to get genomic DNA.

The sequence was obtained from a woman in her thirties or forties in good health. Some clones in this sample may be carry-over from other donors' samples. The gene calls are TRBV7-8 and TRBJ2-7; no firm D call. Material: PBMCs. The DNA for the CDR3 is TGTGCCAGCAGCCGTGACAACTACGAGCAGTACTTC. Translated, it gives CASSRDNYEQYF.